The 16 T cell receptor beta chains presented below share a single source sample, sequenced in a study of T cells in Graves' hyperthyroidism and ophthalmopathy. Amplification yielded TCR beta CDR3 regions, with RNA transcripts as the source. During a first-round RT-PCR of the TCR CDR3, the HTBI primer set was used. TCRdb fed the multiplex PCR reads into MiXCR, producing one record per CDR3 protein. In the table there are about 480,000 distinct CDR3 sequences, approximately 23% of which are singletons. Sequences were obtained from blood. Every receptor here comes from a woman in her sixties or seventies with Graves' ophthalmopathy.

This clonotype was picked up a small number of times. J is TRBJ2-7 and V is TRBV12-5; 11 bases align to TRBD1. V shed 0 bases and J 1 base; nucleotides not matched to a gene: 5. The CDR3 loop spans 17 amino acids. Germline V lookup: CDR1 LGHNT, CDR2 FRNRAP. In DNA, the CDR3 is TGTGCTAGTGGTTTGGTACGTGGGACAGGGGGTTCCTACGAGCAGTACTTC. Amino acid sequence: CASGLVRGTGGSYEQYF.

This chain uses TRBV3-1 with TRBJ1-2, with D maybe TRBD1 (5 bases). Deletions cut 4 bases from V and 5 bases from J, with 11 bases between. Germline V gene sequence: CDR1 LGHDT, CDR2 YNNKEL (reference sequence). The CDR3 loop spans 13 amino acids. The chain's CDR3 is CASSPLGGYGYTF. The CDR3 DNA reads TGTGCCAGCAGCCCCCTCGGGGGGTATGGCTACACCTTC.

This rearrangement joins TRBV6-5 to TRBJ2-2; TRBD2 matches at 9 bases. Germline-derived CDR1 and CDR2 are MNHEY and SVGAGI. Losses at the gene ends were 2 bases for V and 5 bases for J; bases not matched to a gene: 6. This CDR3 has 16 residues. This CDR3 reads CASSYRGGRATGELFF. Here the CDR3 DNA reads TGTGCCAGCAGTTACAGAGGCGGGAGGGCTACCGGGGAGCTGTTTTTT.

The V gene is TRBV6-1, the J gene TRBJ1-1; D is uncertain. The CDR3 covers 14 residues. Germline CDR1 is MNHNS and CDR2 is SASEGT. V was pared by 7 bases and J by 0 bases, with 12 bases between. The CDR3 region is CASTLGVVNTEAFF. CDR3 nucleotides: TGTGCCAGCACCCTCGGGGTTGTGAACACTGAAGCTTTCTTT.

Turning to this clonotype: One end of the junction varies from germline; a read error may be responsible. This sequence joins TRBV12-3 or TRBV12-4 and TRBJ2-3; 13 bases agree with TRBD2. CDR3 length: 16 amino acids. The CDR3 spells CAGSLGTSGNSDTQYF. The CDR3 DNA reads as TGTGCCGGCAGCTTAGGGACTAGCGGGAATTCAGATACGCAGTATTTT.

In its sample, this clonotype was seen many times. The V and J genes are TRBV6-2 or TRBV6-3 and TRBJ2-1, with 10 bases that match TRBD2. Looked up from germline, CDR1 is MNHEY and CDR2 is SVGEGT. Trimming removed 5 bases from V and 7 bases from J; junction bases left unmatched: 8. This CDR3 is built from 15 residues. Here the CDR3 reads CASSERAGGINEQFF. The CDR3 DNA is TGTGCCAGCAGTGAAAGAGCGGGAGGGATTAATGAGCAGTTCTTC.

This clonotype was counted only a few times. This chain links TRBV3-1 with TRBJ1-5; D is undetermined. Germline CDR1 is LGHDT and CDR2 is YNNKEL (reference sequence). V gave up 3 bases and J gave up 4 bases, with 10 bases separating them. The CDR3 covers 14 residues. CDR3 DNA sequence: TGTGCCAGCAGCCAGCGAAGGGAGAATCAGCCCCAGCATTTT. Translating gives CASSQRRENQPQHF.

The rearrangement joins TRBV12-3 or TRBV12-4 to TRBJ2-7, with 13 bases aligning to TRBD2. Trimming cost V 5 bases and J 7 bases; bases outside gene matches: 11. The length of the CDR3 is 16 residues. CDR3 residues: CASSRTSGSHLGEQYF. The CDR3 DNA follows: TGTGCCAGCAGTCGGACTAGCGGGAGCCACCTTGGAGAGCAGTACTTC.

V usage is TRBV20-1 and J usage is TRBJ2-7; D is possibly TRBD2 (6 bases). This CDR3 contains 16 residues. V was shortened by 1 base and J by 4 bases, with 20 bases between the two germline ends. Germline CDR1 DFQATT, CDR2 SNEGSKA (reference sequence). CDR3 region: CSARGPPSGLSYEQYF. The CDR3, as DNA: TGCAGTGCTAGAGGGCCGCCGTCGGGACTTTCATACGAGCAGTACTTC.

The J gene is TRBJ2-7, the V gene TRBV5-5, with unresolved D. Germline CDR1 reads SGHKS; CDR2 reads YYEKEE (reference sequence). V was pared by 0 bases and J by 3 bases, with 13 bases between. The CDR3 runs 15 residues. CDR3 DNA: TGTGCCAGCAGCTTGGTCCCGGAGAACAACTACGAGCAGTACTTC. This sequence encodes CASSLVPENNYEQYF. The variable domain in full, with the rest retrieved from reference TRBV5-5 and TRBJ2-7, is DAGVTQSPTHLIKTRGQQVTLRCSPISGHKSVSWYQQVLGQGPQFIFQYYEKEERGRGNFPDRFSARQFPNYSSELNVNALLLGDSALYLCASSLVPENNYEQYFGPGTRLTVT.

The sample holds many counts of this clonotype. V and J are TRBV6-1 and TRBJ2-5; D is ambiguous. Germline V lookup: CDR1 MNHNS, CDR2 SASEGT. This CDR3 spans 14 amino acids. Trimming stripped 5 bases from V and 5 bases from J, with 15 bases between. The chain's CDR3 is CASSSVALGETQYF. The CDR3 coding sequence is TGTGCCAGCAGTTCCGTAGCACTGGGTGAGACCCAGTACTTC.

This clonotype occurred many times. The chain employs TRBV12-3 or TRBV12-4 and TRBJ1-2; maybe TRBD1 (6 bases). The ends were cut back, 5 bases at V and 7 bases at J, with 17 bases in the middle. This CDR3 has 14 residues. The CDR3 DNA sequence: TGTGCCAGCAGTCGGACCGGGACAAACGGTGGCTACACCTTC. It codes for CASSRTGTNGGYTF.

V usage is TRBV7-6 and J usage is TRBJ1-1; 9 bases align to TRBD1. The CDR3 contains 14 residues. Losses at the gene ends were 4 bases for V and 6 bases for J; bases not matched to a gene: 6. Germline assignment: CDR1 SGHVS and CDR2 FNYEAQ. In DNA form, the CDR3 reads TGTGCCAGCAGCTCGGGGACAGGGTCCCCTGAAGCTTTCTTT. Protein product: CASSSGTGSPEAFF.

The chain recombines TRBV7-2 with TRBJ2-3, with 12 bases matching TRBD2. Germline CDR1 reads SGHTA; CDR2 reads FQGNSA. This CDR3 spans 15 amino acids. V lost 4 bases and J lost 5; bases outside the gene matches: 4. The CDR3 here is CASSSATSGRDTQYF. Here the CDR3 DNA reads TGTGCCAGCAGCTCCGCGACTAGCGGGAGAGATACGCAGTATTTT.

The chain combines TRBV3-1 with TRBJ2-1; 9 bases agree with TRBD2. The V segment lost 3 bases and the J segment 8 bases; nucleotides outside the gene matches: 8. The CDR3 contains 15 residues. Looked up from germline, CDR1 is LGHDT and CDR2 is YNNKEL (reference sequence). CDR3 sequence: CASSHASGIIDEQFF. The CDR3 bases are TGTGCCAGCAGCCACGCTAGCGGGATAATCGATGAGCAGTTCTTC.

In this sample, this clonotype turned up a few times. The chain links TRBV20-1 to TRBJ2-4; perhaps TRBD1 as D (6 bases). Germline CDR1 DFQATT, CDR2 SNEGSKA (reference sequence). The CDR3 runs to 14 residues. V was clipped by 6 bases and J by 2 bases, with 14 bases between them. The CDR3 coding sequence is TGCAGTGCCCTTGCAGGGGACACCAAAAACATTCAGTACTTC. Its translation: CSALAGDTKNIQYF.